This T cell receptor beta chain was captured in a study of PD-L1 blockade in urothelial cancer. V was shortened by 5 bases and J by 6 bases, with 12 bases between the two germline ends. CDR1 is LNHDA and CDR2 is SQIVND in the germline V gene (reference sequence). This CDR3 contains 13 residues. The table lists this clone with a count of one. Here immunoSEQ multiplex PCR was the method, and the copy in TCRdb shows in-frame clones only, minus some. Of approximately 30,000 clones listed, roughly 80% are singletons. The sample was PBMCs, taken around atezolizumab (anti-PD-L1) treatment. The receptor's source is a man in his fifties with urothelial cancer. The chain employs TRBV19 and TRBJ2-3; D is possibly TRBD2 (5 bases). Here the CDR3 DNA reads TGTGCCAGTAGTCCCAGACGGGGTGATACGCAGTATTTT. This translates into CASSPRRGDTQYF.